These 5 T cell receptor beta chains share one sample of origin, sequenced in a study of T cell responses to AZD1222 COVID-19 vaccine. Repertoires were generated with immunoSEQ multiplex PCR, while TCRdb's copy carries only in-frame clones and drops some. The profile shows about 180,000 clones, roughly 88% of them singletons. Sample: peripheral blood, taken on day 0 of AZD1222 vaccination. The receptor source for this set is an adult in good health.

This chain uses TRBV11-2 with TRBJ2-7; 9 positions agree with TRBD1. The CDR3 covers 13 residues. After removal of 7 bases from V and 5 bases from J, the junction contained 6 bases not matched to a gene. Per germline, CDR1 SGHAT and CDR2 FQNNGV. CDR3 amino acids: CASKGQGGHEQYF. In nucleotides, the CDR3 is TGTGCCAGCAAGGGACAGGGAGGCCACGAGCAGTACTTC.

The chain carries TRBV10-1 and TRBJ2-3; 9 bases align to TRBD2. The CDR3 has 15 amino acids. The V segment lost 9 bases and the J segment 5 bases; nucleotides outside the gene matches: 12. CDR1 WNHNN and CDR2 SYGVQD come from the germline V gene (reference sequence). In DNA, the CDR3 is TGCGCCAGAGATGATGCGGGGGGGCGGGGAGATACGCAGTATTTT. Its translation is CARDDAGGRGDTQYF.

CDR3 DNA: TGTGCCAGCAGCGTAGACAGGAATAATTCACCCCTCCACTTT. Amino acids: CASSVDRNNSPLHF. The chain carries TRBV7-2 and TRBJ1-6; a weak D match, TRBD1 (6 bases). Germline V gene sequence: CDR1 SGHTA, CDR2 FQGNSA. Deletions cut 5 bases from V and 5 bases from J, with 10 bases between. This CDR3 spans 14 amino acids. The whole variable domain, remainder taken from reference TRBV7-2 and TRBJ1-6, is GAGVSQSPSNKVTEKGKDVELRCDPISGHTALYWYRQSLGQGLEFLIYFQGNSAPDKSGLPSDRFSAERTGGSVSTLTIQRTQQEDSAVYLCASSVDRNNSPLHFGNGTRLTVT.

This chain joins TRBV4-3 and TRBJ1-3; D may be TRBD1 (6 bases). Germline assignment: CDR1 LGHNA and CDR2 YSLEER. This CDR3 has 18 amino acids. The ends were cut back, 2 bases at V and 1 base at J, with 18 bases in the middle. CDR3 in DNA: TGCGCCAGCAGCCAAAGAAAAAGGGGGGGTTTATCTGGAAACACCATATATTTT. Translation gives CASSQRKRGGLSGNTIYF.

This chain links TRBV11-1 with TRBJ1-4, with D maybe TRBD1 (5 bases). The CDR3 runs to 13 residues. V dropped 5 bases and J dropped 6 bases, with 10 bases sitting between them. CDR1 and CDR2 (germline): SGHAT, FQDESV (reference sequence). CDR3 in DNA: TGTGCCAGCAGCCAAGGGACGGATGAAAAACTGTTTTTT. Translated: CASSQGTDEKLFF.